The 19 T cell receptor beta chains in this list originate from one sample, sequenced in a study of early T cells in non-severe SARS-CoV-2 infection. Each CDR3 protein is one row after TCRdb ran MiXCR on the 5' RACE reads. The data show more than 20,000 distinct CDR3 sequences, 5.5% seen once. Source material: whole blood. The receptors shown here come from an adult who was a healthcare worker with PCR-confirmed SARS-CoV-2 infection or an uninfected control (not recorded which).

J is TRBJ2-3 and V is TRBV2, with a tentative D call TRBD2 (7 bases). The germline V gene has CDR1 SNHLY and CDR2 FYNNEI. The CDR3 contains 14 residues. With 5 bases removed from V and 0 bases from J, the gap between germline ends came to 9 bases. Written as DNA, the CDR3 is TGTGCCAGCAGTCGGGGGGCTAGCACAGATACGCAGTATTTT. It codes for CASSRGASTDTQYF.

Many counts were recorded for this clonotype. This chain joins TRBV11-2 and TRBJ2-7; D may be TRBD2 (6 bases). V was clipped by 8 bases and J by 6 bases, with 20 bases between them. CDR1 is SGHAT and CDR2 is FQNNGV in the germline V gene. The length of the CDR3 is 14 residues. The CDR3 DNA is TGTGCCAGCGGCCGGGGAGGTCTGCTCTCCGAGCAGTACTTC. This codes for CASGRGGLLSEQYF.

This clonotype was found many times. V usage is TRBV7-7 and J usage is TRBJ2-1; 8 nucleotides align to TRBD2. J gave up 7 bases and V 4 bases, and 9 bases lay outside the gene matches. This CDR3 spans 15 amino acids. Germline V gene data show CDR1 as SSHAT and CDR2 as FNYEAQ (reference sequence). CDR3 bases: TGTGCCAGCAGCTCATCTAGCGGGTCGGGAAATGAGCAGTTCTTC. It is translated as CASSSSSGSGNEQFF. Full variable domain (missing parts from reference TRBV7-7 and TRBJ2-1): GAGVSQSPRYKVTKRGQDVTLRCDPISSHATLYWYQQALGQGPEFLTYFNYEAQPDKSGLPSDRFSAERPEGSISTLTIQRTEQRDSAMYRCASSSSSGSGNEQFFGPGTRLTVL.

Only a few counts were recorded for this clonotype. The chain is built from TRBV20-1 and TRBJ2-5; TRBD1 matches 8 bases. The V segment lost 1 base and the J segment 7 bases; nucleotides outside the gene matches: 17. Germline CDR1 and CDR2: DFQATT and SNEGSKA (reference sequence). CDR3 length: 17 amino acids. The CDR3: CSARGATGVLRLGTQYF. DNA for the CDR3: TGCAGTGCTAGAGGAGCGACAGGGGTTTTAAGACTTGGGACCCAGTACTTC.

This clonotype has ten or more counts. This chain uses TRBV20-1 with TRBJ1-2; D is undetermined. CDR1 and CDR2 from the germline V gene are DFQATT and SNEGSKA (reference sequence). This CDR3 comprises 12 residues. The CDR3 DNA is TGCAGCCCCGCTTTCATGAACTATGGCTACACCTTC. Translating it yields CSPAFMNYGYTF.

This clonotype appeared many times. The V call is TRBV18, the J call TRBJ2-3; D perhaps matches TRBD1 (5 bases). The CDR3 runs 14 residues. V was clipped by 2 bases and J by 1 base, with 7 bases between them. Germline assignment: CDR1 KGHSH and CDR2 LQKENI. The chain's CDR3 is CASSPTTGTDTQYF. In DNA form, the CDR3 reads TGTGCCAGCTCACCAACGACAGGCACAGATACGCAGTATTTT.

The sample holds many counts of this clonotype. The chain carries TRBV11-2 and TRBJ2-1; D possibly corresponds to TRBD1 (6 bases). The ends were cut back, 2 bases at V and 3 bases at J, with 14 bases in the middle. CDR3 length: 16 amino acids. Germline V lookup: CDR1 SGHAT, CDR2 FQNNGV. The CDR3 sequence is CASSLSGGRVYNEQFF. The CDR3 nucleotides are TGTGCCAGCAGCTTATCTGGGGGCCGCGTCTACAATGAGCAGTTCTTC.

This clonotype was detected only a few times. The chain has TRBV2 and TRBJ1-5; weak D call: TRBD1 (5 bases). Germline V gene lookup returns CDR1 SNHLY and CDR2 FYNNEI. The CDR3 is 12 residues long. The V and J ends lost 8 bases and 3 bases respectively, with 8 bases between them. The CDR3 sequence is CASGAVNQPQHF. The CDR3, as DNA: TGTGCCAGCGGGGCAGTCAATCAGCCCCAGCATTTT.

The rearrangement links TRBV6-2 or TRBV6-3 to TRBJ2-3; D uncertain. Germline-derived CDR1 and CDR2 are MNHEY and SVGEGT. The V end was cut by 6 bases, the J end by 0 bases, with 7 bases between. The CDR3 runs to 13 residues. The CDR3 DNA sequence: TGTGCCAGCAGGGCGCCTAGCACAGATACGCAGTATTTT. As protein: CASRAPSTDTQYF.

This clonotype occurred many times. This chain connects TRBV28 to TRBJ2-7; 11 nucleotides agree with TRBD2. This CDR3 contains 15 residues. Germline values: CDR1 MDHEN, CDR2 SYDVKM. The trim removed 2 bases at V and 3 bases at J, leaving 3 bases unmatched. The CDR3 nucleotides are TGTGCCAGCAGTTTACGACTAGCGGGGCGCTACGAGCAGTACTTC. Its protein product is CASSLRLAGRYEQYF.

This clonotype was seen a few times. The J gene is TRBJ2-3, the V gene TRBV10-1; 8 positions agree with TRBD1. The CDR3 loop spans 14 amino acids. The trim removed 10 bases at V and 0 bases at J, leaving 6 bases unmatched. Germline V CDR1 and CDR2: WNHNN, SYGVQD (reference sequence). In nucleotides, the CDR3 is TGCGCCACCGCCCGGACAGGGAGCACAGATACGCAGTATTTT. Amino acid sequence: CATARTGSTDTQYF.

At least ten counts were recorded for this clonotype. V usage is TRBV11-2 and J usage is TRBJ2-7; 10 bases are shared with TRBD2. V was pared by 5 bases and J by 0 bases, with 4 bases of the junction left unmatched. The CDR3 loop spans 15 amino acids. Germline V gives CDR1 SGHAT, CDR2 FQNNGV. CDR3 nucleotide sequence: TGTGCCAGCAGCGGCACTAGCGGGGTCTCCTACGAGCAGTACTTC. Protein sequence: CASSGTSGVSYEQYF.

This clonotype was recorded many times. The chain combines TRBV6-1 with TRBJ2-1; no clear D. V was clipped by 4 bases and J by 2 bases, with 12 bases between them. The CDR3 has 15 residues. Germline V CDR1 and CDR2: MNHNS, SASEGT. The CDR3 sequence: CASSADRGTYNEQFF. CDR3 sequence (DNA): TGTGCCAGCAGTGCGGACCGCGGTACCTACAATGAGCAGTTCTTC.

This clonotype was seen a single time. V usage is TRBV4-3 and J usage is TRBJ1-2; D unresolved. V was shortened by 1 base and J by 5 bases, with 11 bases between the two germline ends. The CDR3 consists of 14 residues. Germline V gene data show CDR1 as LGHNA and CDR2 as YSLEER. The CDR3 sequence: CASSQGLADYGYTF. The CDR3 DNA reads as TGCGCCAGCAGCCAAGGTTTGGCAGATTATGGCTACACCTTC.

The table lists this clonotype with many counts. CDR3 in amino acids: CASSLAGRGTPYEQYF. The CDR3 bases are TGTGCCAGCAGCTTAGCGGGGCGGGGGACCCCCTACGAGCAGTACTTC. J is TRBJ2-7 and V is TRBV7-6; TRBD2 agrees at 7 bases. The junction had 7 bases not matched to a gene; V was cut back by 0 bases and J by 2 bases. The CDR3 sequence is 16 residues long. Germline CDR1 is SGHVS and CDR2 is FNYEAQ.

The rearrangement links TRBV24-1 to TRBJ2-6; D is perhaps TRBD1 (6 bases). V gave up 1 base and J gave up 11 bases, with 11 bases separating them. Germline loops: CDR1 KGHDR, CDR2 SFDVKD. This CDR3 contains 14 residues. CDR3 nucleotides: TGTGCCACCAGTGATTTAAGCAGGGGAGACGTCCTGACTTTC. Translated: CATSDLSRGDVLTF.

This clonotype has at least ten counts. The CDR3, as DNA: TGTGCCAGCAGCCAAGTAGCAGGGTCTGGGGCCAACGTCCTGACTTTC. Translation gives CASSQVAGSGANVLTF. The chain combines TRBV4-2 with TRBJ2-6; weak D call: TRBD1 (5 bases). The V gene's germline CDR1 is LGHNA and CDR2 YNFKEQ. The CDR3 runs to 16 residues. The V gene lost 1 base and the J gene lost 1 base, with 8 bases spanning the gap.

This clonotype occurred many times. This chain connects TRBV4-3 to TRBJ2-1, with D perhaps matching TRBD1 (5 bases). V was trimmed by 0 bases and J by 4 bases, leaving 19 bases between them. The CDR3 has 18 residues. The V gene's germline CDR1 is LGHNA and CDR2 YSLEER. CDR3 DNA sequence: TGCGCCAGCAGCCAAGAATACTTTCCAGAAGGGGTTTACAATGAGCAGTTCTTC. Translated, it gives CASSQEYFPEGVYNEQFF.

This clonotype qualifies as medium-sized (0.01 to 0.1%). The rearrangement joins TRBV6-5 to TRBJ1-2, with 7 bases lining up with TRBD1. The V segment lost 0 bases and the J segment 8 bases; nucleotides outside the gene matches: 6. The CDR3 is 14 residues long. Per germline, CDR1 MNHEY and CDR2 SVGAGI. CDR3 amino acids: CASSYSKGQPGYTF. Here the CDR3 DNA reads TGTGCCAGCAGTTACTCGAAGGGACAGCCGGGCTACACCTTC.